The 24 T cell receptor beta chains presented below share a single source sample, sequenced in a study of blood T cell repertoires in COVID-19. Here immunoSEQ multiplex PCR was the method, and the copy in TCRdb shows in-frame clones only, minus some. Among 140,000 or so clones listed, roughly nine tenths were seen once. The sample consisted of peripheral blood. These TCRs come from a woman in her fifties or sixties with active COVID-19.

The chain has TRBV28 and TRBJ2-7, with D perhaps TRBD1 (5 bases). V gave up 1 base and J gave up 0 bases, with 13 bases separating them. Germline values: CDR1 MDHEN, CDR2 SYDVKM. The length of the CDR3 is 16 residues. The CDR3 spells CASSLSYSTASYEQYF. The CDR3 DNA reads TGTGCCAGCAGTTTATCTTATTCGACAGCCTCCTACGAGCAGTACTTC.

The chain joins TRBV9 to TRBJ1-2; D is unclear. CDR1 and CDR2 (germline): SGDLS, YYNGEE. Trimming cost V 6 bases and J 1 base, with 13 bases left between them. The CDR3 is 14 residues long. CDR3 DNA sequence: TGTGCCAGCAACGAGTTCGGACTTAACTATGGCTACACCTTC. This codes for CASNEFGLNYGYTF.

This rearrangement joins TRBV6-2 or TRBV6-3 to TRBJ1-1; 7 positions agree with TRBD1. Germline values: CDR1 MNHEY, CDR2 SVGEGT. V shed 2 bases, J shed 3 bases, and the junction held 0 bases outside the gene matches. The CDR3 has 13 amino acids. The CDR3 is CASSYRGHTEAFF. DNA for the CDR3: TGTGCCAGCAGTTACAGGGGGCACACTGAAGCTTTCTTT.

The chain has TRBV4-1 and TRBJ2-3; weak D call: TRBD1 (5 bases). Trimming took 1 base from V and 6 from J, leaving 17 bases between them. The CDR3 spans 16 residues. Per the germline V gene, CDR1 is MGHRA and CDR2 is YSYEKL. The CDR3 DNA reads TGCGCCAGCAGCCAAGCGGGCCAGGGTAAAGGGGATACGCAGTATTTT. This encodes CASSQAGQGKGDTQYF.

The chain couples TRBV12-3 or TRBV12-4 to TRBJ1-6; no definite D call. V lost 3 bases to trimming and J lost 14 bases, with 14 bases between them. The CDR3 length is 13 residues. This CDR3 reads CASSFGENAALHF. For the CDR3, the DNA is TGTGCCAGCAGTTTCGGGGAGAACGCAGCCCTCCACTTT.

This chain joins TRBV19 and TRBJ2-1, with D tentatively TRBD2 (6 bases). In germline, CDR1 is LNHDA, CDR2 SQIVND (reference sequence). The CDR3 loop spans 12 amino acids. Trimming left V 4 bases short and J 10 bases short, with 11 bases between. The CDR3 sequence: CASSKGGPEQFF. CDR3 sequence (DNA): TGTGCCAGTAGTAAGGGAGGACCCGAGCAGTTCTTC.

The chain is built from TRBV3-1 (or the pseudogene TRBV3-2) and TRBJ1-5, with D perhaps matching TRBD1 (6 bases). CDR3 length: 14 residues. Trimming cost V 0 bases and J 6 bases, with 9 bases left between them. CDR1 is LGHDT and CDR2 is YNNKEL in the germline V gene (reference sequence). CDR3 coding DNA: TGTGCCAGCAGCCAAGATCACAGGGTTCAGCCCCAGCATTTT. It yields the protein CASSQDHRVQPQHF.

CDR3 sequence reads: CASSGGEGADTQYF. CDR3 coding DNA: TGCGCCAGCAGTGGTGGAGAGGGGGCAGATACGCAGTATTTT. V usage is TRBV10-1 and J usage is TRBJ2-3; D is perhaps TRBD1 (6 bases). Germline CDR1 WNHNN, CDR2 SYGVQD (reference sequence). The CDR3 has 14 amino acids. Deletions cut 4 bases from V and 4 bases from J, with 12 bases between.

V gene TRBV7-2 combines with J gene TRBJ2-1; D remains unclear. V was clipped by 1 base and J by 7 bases, with 11 bases between them. CDR3 length: 14 amino acids. CDR1 is SGHTA and CDR2 is FQGNSA in the germline V gene. The CDR3 protein is CASSLDAGWNEQFF. CDR3 DNA: TGTGCCAGCAGCTTAGATGCAGGATGGAATGAGCAGTTCTTC.

V and J are TRBV21-1 and TRBJ2-1; the D call in the table, TRBD2, was not verified against the DNA. TRBV21-1 is described as a pseudogene. The CDR3 is made up of 18 amino acids. DNA for the CDR3: TGTGCCAGGCCGGCGGGGAGAGGGGGACTACACACCTACAATGAGCAGTTCTTC. Amino acid sequence: CARPAGRGGLHTYNEQFF.

The rearrangement uses TRBV5-5 and TRBJ2-7, with TRBD2 matching over 11 bases. CDR3 length: 16 residues. Looked up from germline, CDR1 is SGHKS and CDR2 is YYEKEE (reference sequence). After removal of 4 bases from V and 7 bases from J, the junction contained 13 bases not matched to a gene. As DNA, the CDR3 is TGTGCCAGCAGCCAAACCTTAGCGGGAGGGCCGAGGGAGCAGTACTTC. Amino acid sequence: CASSQTLAGGPREQYF.

V is TRBV5-1 and J is TRBJ2-1; 15 bases line up with TRBD2. Germline assignment: CDR1 SGHRS and CDR2 YFSETQ. V trimming: 4 bases; J trimming: 9 bases; junction bases outside the gene matches: 8. The CDR3 covers 16 residues. CDR3 protein: CASSPGLAGGSGEQFF. The CDR3 DNA sequence: TGCGCCAGCAGCCCGGGACTAGCGGGAGGATCGGGTGAGCAGTTCTTC.

This clone appeared once. The V gene is TRBV7-2, the J gene TRBJ1-2; D might be TRBD1 (6 bases). V lost 4 bases and J 8 bases, leaving 17 bases between the germline ends. The germline CDR1 and CDR2 sequences are SGHTA and FQGNSA. The CDR3 contains 14 residues. DNA of the CDR3: TGTGCCAGCAGCTCAGATACAGGGATTTGGGGCTACACCTTC. The encoded protein is CASSSDTGIWGYTF.

This chain joins TRBV30 and TRBJ1-5; tentative D call: TRBD1 (6 bases). The CDR3 covers 14 residues. In germline, CDR1 is GTSNPN, CDR2 SVGIG (reference sequence). Deletions cut 2 bases from V and 2 bases from J, with 10 bases between. Here the CDR3 DNA reads TGTGCCTGGAGTAGGGGGGGAGGCAATCAGCCCCAGCATTTT. It yields the protein CAWSRGGGNQPQHF.

The J gene is TRBJ2-7, the V gene TRBV28; D ambiguous. Trimming cost V 2 bases and J 4 bases, with 3 bases left between them. The CDR3 consists of 11 residues. Per germline, CDR1 MDHEN and CDR2 SYDVKM. CDR3 DNA sequence: TGTGCCAGCAGTTTAACTTACGAGCAGTACTTC. Translation gives CASSLTYEQYF.

The chain carries TRBV12-3 or TRBV12-4 and TRBJ2-2; TRBD2 might be the D (5 bases). The CDR3 is 13 residues long. Trimming removed 7 bases from V and 8 bases from J, with 14 bases in between. CDR3 sequence: CASTLDWKGELFF. The DNA for the CDR3 is TGTGCCAGCACCTTGGACTGGAAGGGGGAGCTGTTTTTT.

V gene TRBV6-5 combines with J gene TRBJ2-5; 7 bases line up with TRBD2. The CDR3 is 15 residues long. Germline CDR1 MNHEY, CDR2 SVGAGI. The V gene end was trimmed by 7 bases and the J gene end by 4 bases; junction bases not matched to a gene: 12. In nucleotides, the CDR3 is TGTGCCAGCACCAACTCTTGGACTAGGCTAGAGACCCAGTACTTC. Protein: CASTNSWTRLETQYF.

The chain couples TRBV5-4 to TRBJ2-7; maybe TRBD1 (5 bases). CDR1 and CDR2 from the germline V gene are SGHNT and YYREEE (reference sequence). The CDR3 covers 16 residues. Trimming pared 1 base from V and 3 bases from J, leaving 17 bases between. CDR3 loop: CASSLSMAGHYYEQYF. The CDR3 bases are TGTGCCAGCAGCTTGAGTATGGCAGGACACTACTACGAGCAGTACTTC.

J is TRBJ1-4 and V is TRBV18; 9 bases align to TRBD1. The CDR3 length is 14 residues. CDR1 is KGHSH, CDR2 LQKENI, per germline. The junction had 5 bases not matched to a gene; V was cut back by 3 bases and J by 9 bases. The CDR3 DNA is TGTGCCAGCTCACCGGGACAGGGTTTACAAAAACTGTTTTTT. Amino acid sequence: CASSPGQGLQKLFF. Full variable domain (remainder filled in from reference TRBV18 and TRBJ1-4): NAGVMQNPRHLVRRRGQEARLRCSPMKGHSHVYWYRQLPEEGLKFMVYLQKENIIDESGMPKERFSAEFPKEGPSILRIQQVVRGDSAAYFCASSPGQGLQKLFFGSGTQLSVL.

The chain links TRBV29-1 to TRBJ2-5, with 15 bases identical to TRBD2. The V segment lost 0 bases and the J segment 4 bases; nucleotides outside the gene matches: 6. Germline V gene sequence: CDR1 SQVTM, CDR2 ANQGSEA. The CDR3 has 17 amino acids. CDR3 coding DNA: TGCAGCGTTGAAGAAGGGACTAGCGGGAGGTATAGAGAGACCCAGTACTTC. Translation: CSVEEGTSGRYRETQYF.

The chain recombines TRBV7-2 with TRBJ2-7; D is uncertain. There are 11 residues in the CDR3. The germline CDR1 and CDR2 sequences are SGHTA and FQGNSA. The V gene lost 7 bases and the J gene lost 7 bases, with 11 bases spanning the gap. The CDR3 DNA is TGTGCCAGCACCCCTGGCCAGGAGCAGTACTTC. It is translated as CASTPGQEQYF.

The genes are TRBV7-3 and TRBJ2-2; D is possibly TRBD2 (5 bases). The CDR3 runs to 16 residues. Germline V gene data show CDR1 as SGHTA and CDR2 as FQGTGA. V was cut by 0 bases and J by 3 bases, with 11 bases left in between. The CDR3 DNA reads TGTGCCAGCAGCTTAACGAACGTCGGGGACACCGGGGAGCTGTTTTTT. This codes for CASSLTNVGDTGELFF.

The chain combines TRBV19 with TRBJ2-1, with 9 bases fitting TRBD2. Germline-derived CDR1 and CDR2 are LNHDA and SQIVND (reference sequence). V lost 1 base to trimming and J lost 1 base; unmatched junction nucleotides: 2. The CDR3 loop spans 16 amino acids. The CDR3 DNA follows: TGTGCCAGTAGTATAGGACTAGCGGAGTCCTACAATGAGCAGTTCTTC. Its protein product is CASSIGLAESYNEQFF.

The chain links TRBV7-2 to TRBJ2-7; a weak D match, TRBD2 (5 bases). Germline assignment: CDR1 SGHTA and CDR2 FQGNSA. This CDR3 has 16 residues. Between the trimmed V and J ends, which lost 5 bases and 2 bases, there was a span of 19 bases. CDR3 protein: CASSASDSPRAYEQYF. In DNA, the CDR3 is TGTGCCAGCAGCGCCTCGGACTCCCCGAGGGCCTACGAGCAGTACTTC.